This TCR beta chain was identified in a study of human T cells and chemical hapten exposure (TCRdb year 2021). General notes on the study: For sensitization, 2% DPC in acetone was applied to a roughly 2 cm by roughly 2 cm area of upper inner arm skin. Patients additionally received weekly therapeutic DPC doses to the scalp throughout the approximately 25-week study period. Patch testing on the upper back used Finn chambers containing 0.01% DPC, with scoring done after 6 days according to International Contact Dermatitis Research Group standards. Most of the patients in the cohort were female, and the cohort covered alopecia areata with under or over 50% scalp involvement, alopecia totalis and alopecia universalis. Libraries were pooled for sequencing, and per-sample TCR yields varied mainly because of small differences in library volumes within the pool. Peripheral blood TCR repertoire changes were tracked in vivo in alopecia patients during primary and secondary sensitization to the hapten diphenylcyclopropenone (DPC). Patient blood was sampled pre-sensitization (week 0) and at 2, 6 and about 24 weeks after DPC sensitization. For TCR sequencing, blood came from 25 to 35 alopecia patients at anywhere from one to four time points (pre-sensitization, 2, 6 and 24 weeks).

On the study overall, not on this receptor specifically: Patch test score was positively correlated with the number of PT1 expanded TCRs, with significance at thresholds 8, 16 and 32 but not at 4. DPC sensitization did not change how many TCRs were above 1 in 1000 frequency, and no evidence was found of alterations in global repertoire structure. Expanded TCRs formed significantly more large CDR3 similarity clusters than pre-sensitization or healthy control sets, consistent with antigen-driven responses. Because every patient had alopecia, a presumed autoimmune disease, the patients' immune response might differ from that of healthy individuals. After repeated subsampling, the strength of the expansion versus patch-test correlation and the threshold at which it became significant changed.

V and J lose 7 bases and 0 bases, and a span of 14 bases separates them. The CDR3, from cysteine to phenylalanine, totals 14 residues. CDR3 DNA is the only sequence kept; it has 42 bases, read in frame from the first base. The germline V gene provides CDR1 SQVTM and CDR2 ANQGSEA. To prepare the library, RACE was applied. Instrument on record: NextSeq 500. During library preparation, unique molecular identifiers were attached to individual cDNA molecules so that TCRs could be counted in a quantitative, reproducible way. Both TCR alpha and TCR beta chains were sequenced from each blood RNA sample. The published analysis was carried out like this. A median of about 89,000 TCRs per sample was observed, with a range of 23,224 to 690,600. The Decombinator software suite was used to annotate V, J and CDR3 in the TCR reads. Every sample was subsampled to the same number of TCRs (28,000) for the PS versus PT1 abundance plots. Expanded TCRs were defined as absent before sensitization and observed at least eight times at the 2-week time point. TCRdb itself trimmed the public reads at Q25 with fastp, ran MiXCR and retained productive beta chains. Each CDR3 protein appears once, grouped with its most common genes and DNA. The V and J calls and clone size are TCRdb's, not the authors'. The sample table lists about 120,000 distinct CDR3 sequences, roughly 12% of them with a count of one. Together, the top ten hold approximately 2.5% of the sample.

This clonotype was detected only a few times. Which antigen it targets is not known. Within one base of it there is no much larger clone, and no base qualities were kept. The time point label here, explained by the study, means: patch test 3, about 24 weeks after DPC sensitization. The treatment or condition label of this sample denotes: therapeutic diphenylcyclopropenone sensitization with weekly scalp DPC. At each patch-test visit, blood was drawn before the patch test was applied. Patients were eligible if aged 18 to 70, diagnosed with alopecia and judged suitable for DPC therapy, and pregnant patients were excluded. Total RNA was extracted from unfractionated whole blood collected in Tempus Blood RNA tubes.

The material was whole blood, obtained in connection with sensitization to the hapten diphenylcyclopropenone (DPC). The chain is encoded by TRBV29-1 joined to TRBJ2-3; the D region may be TRBD1 or TRBD2, each matching 5 bases equally. This TCR was sampled from a woman in her forties or fifties with alopecia areata. Some clones in this sample may be carry-over from other donors' samples. The bases read TGCAGCGGGGACCCCTACTCTAGCACAGATACGCAGTATTTT. This yields the protein CSGDPYSSTDTQYF.